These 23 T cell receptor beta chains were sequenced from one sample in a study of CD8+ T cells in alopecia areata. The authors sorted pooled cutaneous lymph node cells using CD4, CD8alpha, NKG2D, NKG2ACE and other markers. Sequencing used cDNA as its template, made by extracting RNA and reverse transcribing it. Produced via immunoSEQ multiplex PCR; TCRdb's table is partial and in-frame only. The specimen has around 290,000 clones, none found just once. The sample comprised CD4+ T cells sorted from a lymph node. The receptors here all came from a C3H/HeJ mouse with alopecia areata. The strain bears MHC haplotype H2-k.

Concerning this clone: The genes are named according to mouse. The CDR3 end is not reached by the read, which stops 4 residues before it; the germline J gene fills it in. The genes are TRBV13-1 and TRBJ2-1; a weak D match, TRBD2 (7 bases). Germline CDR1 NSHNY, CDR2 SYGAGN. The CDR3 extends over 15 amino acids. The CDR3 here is CASSRAGGDEAEQFF. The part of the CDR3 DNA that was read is TGTGCCAGCAGTAGGGCGGGGGGCGATGAAGCT.

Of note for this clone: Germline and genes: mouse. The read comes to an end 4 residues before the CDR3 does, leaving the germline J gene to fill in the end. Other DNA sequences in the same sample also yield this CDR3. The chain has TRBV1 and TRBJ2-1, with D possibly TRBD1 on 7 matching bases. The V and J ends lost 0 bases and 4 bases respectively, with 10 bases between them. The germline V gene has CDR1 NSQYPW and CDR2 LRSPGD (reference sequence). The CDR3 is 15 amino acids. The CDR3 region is CTCSADSGGYAEQFF. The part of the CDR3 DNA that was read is TGCACCTGCAGTGCAGATTCAGGGGGGTATGCT.

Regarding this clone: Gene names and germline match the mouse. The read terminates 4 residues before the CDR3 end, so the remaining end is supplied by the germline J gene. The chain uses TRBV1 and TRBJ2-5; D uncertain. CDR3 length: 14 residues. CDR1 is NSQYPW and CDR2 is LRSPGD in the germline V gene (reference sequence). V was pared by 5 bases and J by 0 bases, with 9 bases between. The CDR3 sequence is CTCSPKNNQDTQYF. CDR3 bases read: TGCACCTGCAGTCCTAAAAATAACCAAGAC. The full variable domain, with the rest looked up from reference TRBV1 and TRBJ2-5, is VTLLEQNPRWRLVPRGQAVNLRCILKNSQYPWMSWYQQDLQKQLQWLFTLRSPGDKEVKSLPGADYLATRVTDTELRLQVANMSQGRTLYCTCSPKNNQDTQYFGPGTRLLVL.

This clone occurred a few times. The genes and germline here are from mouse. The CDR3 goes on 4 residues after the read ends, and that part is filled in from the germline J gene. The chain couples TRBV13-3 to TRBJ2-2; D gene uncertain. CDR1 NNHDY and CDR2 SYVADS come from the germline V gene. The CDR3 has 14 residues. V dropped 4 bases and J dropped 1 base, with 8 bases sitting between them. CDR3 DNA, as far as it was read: TGTGCCAGCAGTCTGACAAAAAACACCGGG. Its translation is CASSLTKNTG. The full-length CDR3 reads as CASSLTKNTGQLYF.

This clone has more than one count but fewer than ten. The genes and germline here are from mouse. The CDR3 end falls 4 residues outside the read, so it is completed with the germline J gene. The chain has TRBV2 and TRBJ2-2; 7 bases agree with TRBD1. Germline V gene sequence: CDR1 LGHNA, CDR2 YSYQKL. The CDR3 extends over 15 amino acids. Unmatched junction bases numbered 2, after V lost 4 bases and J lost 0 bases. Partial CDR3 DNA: TGTGCCAGCAGCCCGGGACAGACAAACACCGGG. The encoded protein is CASSPGQTNTG. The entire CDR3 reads CASSPGQTNTGQLYF.

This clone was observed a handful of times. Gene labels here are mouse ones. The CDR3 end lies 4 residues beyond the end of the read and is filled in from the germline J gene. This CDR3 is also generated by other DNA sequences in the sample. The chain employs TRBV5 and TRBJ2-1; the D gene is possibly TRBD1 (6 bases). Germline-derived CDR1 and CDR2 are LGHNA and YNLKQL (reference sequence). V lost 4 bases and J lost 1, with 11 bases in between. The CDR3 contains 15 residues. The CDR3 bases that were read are TGTGCCAGCAGCCTCCCGGGACAAAACTATGCT. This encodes CASSLPGQNYA. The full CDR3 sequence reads CASSLPGQNYAEQFF.

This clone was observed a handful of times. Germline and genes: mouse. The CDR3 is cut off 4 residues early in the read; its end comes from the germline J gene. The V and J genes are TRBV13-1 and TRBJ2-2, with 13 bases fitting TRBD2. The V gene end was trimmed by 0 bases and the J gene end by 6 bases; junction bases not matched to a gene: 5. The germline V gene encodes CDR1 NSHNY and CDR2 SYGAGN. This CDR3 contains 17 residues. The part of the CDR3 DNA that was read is TGTGCCAGCAGTGATGCGGAGGGGACTGGGGGGGCCGGG. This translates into CASSDAEGTGGAG. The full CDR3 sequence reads CASSDAEGTGGAGQLYF.

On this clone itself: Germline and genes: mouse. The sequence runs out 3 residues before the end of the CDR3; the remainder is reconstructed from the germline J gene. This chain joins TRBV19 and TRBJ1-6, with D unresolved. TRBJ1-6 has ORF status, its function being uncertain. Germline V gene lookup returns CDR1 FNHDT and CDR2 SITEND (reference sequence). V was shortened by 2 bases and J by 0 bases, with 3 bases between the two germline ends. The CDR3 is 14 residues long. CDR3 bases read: TGTGCCAGCAGTATCCTTTCCTATAATTCGCCC. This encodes CASSILSYNSP. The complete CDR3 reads CASSILSYNSPLYF.

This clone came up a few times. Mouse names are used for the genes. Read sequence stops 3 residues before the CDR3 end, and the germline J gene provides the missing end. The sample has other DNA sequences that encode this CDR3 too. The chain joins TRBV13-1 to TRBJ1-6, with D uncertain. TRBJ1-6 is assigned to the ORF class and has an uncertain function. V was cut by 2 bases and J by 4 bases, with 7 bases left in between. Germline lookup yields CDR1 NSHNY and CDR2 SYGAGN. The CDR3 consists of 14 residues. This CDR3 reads CASSDTTYNSPLYF. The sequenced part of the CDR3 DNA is TGTGCCAGCAGTGACACGACATATAATTCGCCC.

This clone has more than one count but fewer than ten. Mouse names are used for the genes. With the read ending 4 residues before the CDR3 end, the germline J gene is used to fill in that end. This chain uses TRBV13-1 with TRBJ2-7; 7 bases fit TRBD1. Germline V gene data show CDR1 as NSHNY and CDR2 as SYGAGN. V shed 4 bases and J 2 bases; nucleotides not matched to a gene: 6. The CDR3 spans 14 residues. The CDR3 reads CASSPRQGPYEQYF. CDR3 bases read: TGTGCCAGCAGTCCTCGACAGGGCCCCTAT.

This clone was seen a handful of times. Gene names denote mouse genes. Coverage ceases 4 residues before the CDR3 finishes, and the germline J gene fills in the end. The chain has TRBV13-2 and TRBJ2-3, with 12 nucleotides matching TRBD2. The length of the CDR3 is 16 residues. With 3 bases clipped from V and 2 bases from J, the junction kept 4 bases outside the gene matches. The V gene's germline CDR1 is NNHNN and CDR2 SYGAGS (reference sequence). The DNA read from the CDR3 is TGTGCCAGCGGTGTCCGGGACTGGGGGGCTGCAGAA. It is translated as CASGVRDWGAAE. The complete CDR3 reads CASGVRDWGAAETLYF.

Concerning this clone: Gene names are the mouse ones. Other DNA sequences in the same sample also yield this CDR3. CDR3 residues: CASSILGGNTGQLYF. Incomplete CDR3 DNA: TGTGCCAGCAGTATACTGGGGGGTAACACCGGG. The chain links TRBV19 to TRBJ2-2, with 8 bases matching TRBD2. The CDR3 goes on 4 residues after the read ends, and that part is filled in from the germline J gene. This CDR3 has 15 residues. The V gene's germline CDR1 is FNHDT and CDR2 SITEND (reference sequence). The V gene end was trimmed by 1 base and the J gene end by 2 bases; junction bases not matched to a gene: 1. Together with reference TRBV19 and TRBJ2-2, the CDR3 gives the full variable domain: GGIITQTPKFLIGQEGQKLTLKCQQNFNHDTMYWYRQDSGKGLRLIYYSITENDLQKGDLSEGYDASREKKSSFSLTVTSAQKNEMAVFLCASSILGGNTGQLYFGEGSKLTVL.

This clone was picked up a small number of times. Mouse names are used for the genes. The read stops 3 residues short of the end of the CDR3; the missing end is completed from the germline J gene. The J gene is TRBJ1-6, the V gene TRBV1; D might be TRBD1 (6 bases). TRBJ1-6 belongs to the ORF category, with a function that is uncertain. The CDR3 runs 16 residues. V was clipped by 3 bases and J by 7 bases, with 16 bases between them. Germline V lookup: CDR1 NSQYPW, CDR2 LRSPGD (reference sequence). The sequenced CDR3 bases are TGCACCTGCAGTGCCACCACAGGGAAGAGCAATTCGCCC. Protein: CTCSATTGKSNSP. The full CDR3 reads CTCSATTGKSNSPLYF.

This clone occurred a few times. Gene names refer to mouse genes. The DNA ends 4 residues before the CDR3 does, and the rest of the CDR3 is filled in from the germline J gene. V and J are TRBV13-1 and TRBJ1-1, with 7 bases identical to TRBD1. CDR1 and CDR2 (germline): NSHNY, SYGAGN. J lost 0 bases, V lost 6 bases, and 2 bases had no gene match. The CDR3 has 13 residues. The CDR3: CASNDRANTEVFF. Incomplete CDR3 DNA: TGTGCCAGCAACGACAGGGCAAACACA.

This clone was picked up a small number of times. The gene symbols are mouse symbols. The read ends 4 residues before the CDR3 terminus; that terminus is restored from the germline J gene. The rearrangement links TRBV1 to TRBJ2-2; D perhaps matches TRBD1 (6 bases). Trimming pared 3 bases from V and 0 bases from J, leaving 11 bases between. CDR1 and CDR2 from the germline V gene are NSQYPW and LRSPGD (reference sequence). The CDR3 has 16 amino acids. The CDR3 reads CTCSAHRAANTGQLYF. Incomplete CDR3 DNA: TGCACCTGCAGTGCCCACAGGGCCGCAAACACCGGG.

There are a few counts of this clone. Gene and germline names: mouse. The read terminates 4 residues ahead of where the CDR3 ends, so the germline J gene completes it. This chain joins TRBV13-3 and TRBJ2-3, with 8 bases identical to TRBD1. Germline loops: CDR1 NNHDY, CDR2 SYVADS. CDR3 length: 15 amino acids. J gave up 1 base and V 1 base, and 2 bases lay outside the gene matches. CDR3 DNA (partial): TGTGCCAGCAGTGATCCCAGGGGGCGTGCAGAA. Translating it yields CASSDPRGRAE. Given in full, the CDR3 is CASSDPRGRAETLYF.

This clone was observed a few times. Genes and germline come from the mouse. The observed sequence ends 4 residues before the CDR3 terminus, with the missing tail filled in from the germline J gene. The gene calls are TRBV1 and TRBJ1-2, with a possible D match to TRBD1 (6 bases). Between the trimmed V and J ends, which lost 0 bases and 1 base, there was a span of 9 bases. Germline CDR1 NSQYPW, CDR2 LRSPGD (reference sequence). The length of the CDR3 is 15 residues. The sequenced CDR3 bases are TGCACCTGCAGTGCAGATCAGGGACAAAACTCC. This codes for CTCSADQGQNS. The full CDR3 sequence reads CTCSADQGQNSDYTF.

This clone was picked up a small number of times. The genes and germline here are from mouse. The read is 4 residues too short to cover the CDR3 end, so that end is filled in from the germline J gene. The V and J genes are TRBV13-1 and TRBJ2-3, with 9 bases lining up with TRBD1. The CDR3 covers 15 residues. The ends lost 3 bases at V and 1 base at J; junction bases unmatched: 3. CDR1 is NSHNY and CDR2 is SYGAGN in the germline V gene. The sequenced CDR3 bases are TGTGCCAGCAGTGTCCGGGACAGGGGTGCAGAA. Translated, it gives CASSVRDRGAE. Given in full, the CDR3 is CASSVRDRGAETLYF.

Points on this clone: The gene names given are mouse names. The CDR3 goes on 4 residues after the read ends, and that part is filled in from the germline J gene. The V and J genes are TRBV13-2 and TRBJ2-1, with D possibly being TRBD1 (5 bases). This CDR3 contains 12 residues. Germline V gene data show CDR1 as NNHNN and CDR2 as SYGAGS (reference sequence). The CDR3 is CASGDHRAEQFF. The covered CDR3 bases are TGTGCCAGCGGTGATCACAGGGCT.

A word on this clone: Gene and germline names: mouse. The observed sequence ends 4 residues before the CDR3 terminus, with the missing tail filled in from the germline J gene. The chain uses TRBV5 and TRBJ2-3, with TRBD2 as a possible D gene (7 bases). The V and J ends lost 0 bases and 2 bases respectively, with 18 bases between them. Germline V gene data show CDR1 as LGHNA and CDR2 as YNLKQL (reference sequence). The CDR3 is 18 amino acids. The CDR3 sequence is CASSQDTGWGAFAETLYF. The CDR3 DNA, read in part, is TGTGCCAGCAGCCAAGATACTGGTTGGGGGGCCTTTGCAGAA.

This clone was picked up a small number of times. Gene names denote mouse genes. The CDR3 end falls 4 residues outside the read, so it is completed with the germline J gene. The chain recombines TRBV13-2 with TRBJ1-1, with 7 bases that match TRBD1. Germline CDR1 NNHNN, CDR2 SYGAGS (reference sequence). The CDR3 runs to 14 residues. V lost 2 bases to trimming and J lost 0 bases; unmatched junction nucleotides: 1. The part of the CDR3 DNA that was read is TGTGCCAGCGGTGACAGGGGGTCAAACACA. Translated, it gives CASGDRGSNT. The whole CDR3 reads CASGDRGSNTEVFF.

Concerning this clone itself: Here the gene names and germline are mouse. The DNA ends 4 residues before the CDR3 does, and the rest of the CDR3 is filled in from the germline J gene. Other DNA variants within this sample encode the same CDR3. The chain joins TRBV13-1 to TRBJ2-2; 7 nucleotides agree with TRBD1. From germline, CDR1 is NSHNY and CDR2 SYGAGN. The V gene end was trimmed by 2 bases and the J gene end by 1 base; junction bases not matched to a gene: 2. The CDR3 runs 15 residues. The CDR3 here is CASSDRDRNTGQLYF. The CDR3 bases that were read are TGTGCCAGCAGTGACCGGGACAGAAACACCGGG.

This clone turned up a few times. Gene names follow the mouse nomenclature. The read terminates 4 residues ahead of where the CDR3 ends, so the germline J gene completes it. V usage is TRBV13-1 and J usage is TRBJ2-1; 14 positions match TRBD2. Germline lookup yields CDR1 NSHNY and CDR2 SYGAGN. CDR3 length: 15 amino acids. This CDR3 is CASSHRDWGGAEQFF. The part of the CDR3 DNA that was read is TGTGCCAGCAGCCACCGGGACTGGGGGGGCGCT.